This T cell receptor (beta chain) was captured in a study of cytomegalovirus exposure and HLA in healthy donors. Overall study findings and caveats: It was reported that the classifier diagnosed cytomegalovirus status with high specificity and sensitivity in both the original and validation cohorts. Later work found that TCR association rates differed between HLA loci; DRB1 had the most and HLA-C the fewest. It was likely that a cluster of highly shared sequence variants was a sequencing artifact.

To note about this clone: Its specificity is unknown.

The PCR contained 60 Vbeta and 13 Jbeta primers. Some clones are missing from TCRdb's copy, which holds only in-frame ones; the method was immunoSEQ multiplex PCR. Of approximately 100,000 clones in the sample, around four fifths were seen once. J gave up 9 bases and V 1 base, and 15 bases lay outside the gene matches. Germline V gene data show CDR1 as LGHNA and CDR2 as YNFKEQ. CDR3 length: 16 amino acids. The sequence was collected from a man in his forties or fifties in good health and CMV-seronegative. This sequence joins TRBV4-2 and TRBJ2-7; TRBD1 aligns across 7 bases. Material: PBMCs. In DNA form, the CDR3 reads TGTGCCAGCAGCCAAGGCCTGGCAGGGGACAGTCTAAGGCAGTACTTC. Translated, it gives CASSQGLAGDSLRQYF.